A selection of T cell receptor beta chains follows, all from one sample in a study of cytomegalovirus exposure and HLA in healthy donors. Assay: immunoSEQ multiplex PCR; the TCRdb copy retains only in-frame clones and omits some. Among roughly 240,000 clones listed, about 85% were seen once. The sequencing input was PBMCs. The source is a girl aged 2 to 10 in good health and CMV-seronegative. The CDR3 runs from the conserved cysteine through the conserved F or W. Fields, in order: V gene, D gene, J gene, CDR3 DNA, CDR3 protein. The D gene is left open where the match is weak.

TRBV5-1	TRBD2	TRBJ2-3	TGCGCCAGCAGCTTGCCTAGCGGGAGCCCCACAGATACGCAGTATTTT	CASSLPSGSPTDTQYF
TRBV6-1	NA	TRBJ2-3	TGTGCCAGCAGTGAAGATATGATGAGACTTCGGCCAGATACGCAGTATTTT	CASSEDMMRLRPDTQYF
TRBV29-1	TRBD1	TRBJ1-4	TGCAGCGTTGTTATCGGACAGGGAAGGGAAAAACTGTTTTTT	CSVVIGQGREKLFF
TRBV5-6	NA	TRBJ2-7	TGTGCCAGCAGCCATGGCTGGGACTCACGTCGGGAGTACGAGCAGTACTTC	CASSHGWDSRREYEQYF
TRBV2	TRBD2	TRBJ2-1	TGTGCCAGAAAAGCGGGGGTATACAATGAGCAGTTCTTC	CARKAGVYNEQFF
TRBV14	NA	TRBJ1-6	TGTGCCAGCAGCCCTCGGCAGGGAGGGTCACCCCTCCACTTT	CASSPRQGGSPLHF
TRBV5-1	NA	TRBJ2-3	TGCGCCAGCAGGGAGGGGAGGGATACGCAGTATTTT	CASREGRDTQYF
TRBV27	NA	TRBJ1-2	TGTGCCAGCAGTTTGGGGGGTGGTGGCTACACCTTC	CASSLGGGGYTF
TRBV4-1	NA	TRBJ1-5	TGCGCCAGCAACCAAGACTGGGAGACTAATCAGCCCCAGCATTTT	CASNQDWETNQPQHF
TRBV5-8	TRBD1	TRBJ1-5	TGTGCCAGCAGCAATCGAGGACAGGGGTCAGGGGATAGCAATCAGCCCCAGCATTTT	CASSNRGQGSGDSNQPQHF